This TCR beta chain originates from a study of blood T cell repertoires in COVID-19. Study-level information: Material from acute and convalescent COVID-19 was sourced from the United States, Italy and Spain. In each case, the material was cDNA or gDNA derived from T cells, B-cell-depleted T cells, or PBMCs.

Per the germline V gene, CDR1 is KGHSH and CDR2 is LQKENI. The CDR3 is 18 residues long. Per the original data handling: Amplified reference gene primers provided the basis for estimating nucleated cell counts. Profiling relied on immunoSEQ multiplex PCR, and the TCRdb table lists in-frame clones only, not all of them. The D gene and trimming were derived from the DNA, and the V and J assignments and clone size from that table. The repertoire holds about 25,000 clones, with approximately 86% as singletons. The material sequenced was peripheral blood. The TCR was taken from a man aged 65 to 79 with acute or convalescent COVID-19. The V call is TRBV18, the J call TRBJ2-7; TRBD2 agrees at 9 bases. The closer fit of TRBJ2-1 to the DNA end suggests the J call may be wrong. The CDR3 sequence: CASSRYGAGGPSYNEQFF. The DNA for the CDR3 is TGTGCCAGCTCACGTTATGGGGCGGGAGGGCCCTCCTACAATGAGCAGTTCTTC.